Shown below are 13 T cell receptor beta chains from a single sample sequenced in a study of shared clonotypes between healthy human individuals. The assay was immunoSEQ multiplex PCR, and TCRdb's table has in-frame clones only and misses some. The table lists around 2,000,000 clones, about 94% of them singletons. As defined, naive CD8 cells were CD45RO-negative and positively selected for CCR7, with terminally differentiated effector memory CD45RA+ cells excluded. Material for sequencing was naive CD8+ T cells sorted from blood. Every receptor here comes from a man younger than 35 in good health.

The chain recombines TRBV30 with TRBJ1-5, with TRBD1 matching 8 bases. Germline lookup yields CDR1 GTSNPN and CDR2 SVGIG (reference sequence). This CDR3 is built from 14 residues. Germline trimming cut 3 bases from V and 2 bases from J; bases unmatched to any gene: 3. The chain's CDR3 is CAWRTGQGNQPQHF. For the CDR3, the DNA is TGTGCCTGGAGAACGGGACAGGGCAATCAGCCCCAGCATTTT.

The CDR3 sequence is CASSLAANYGYTF. For the CDR3, the DNA is TGTGCCAGCAGCTTAGCGGCCAACTATGGCTACACCTTC. The gene calls are TRBV7-3 and TRBJ1-2; D unclear. With 2 bases removed from V and 2 bases from J, the gap between germline ends came to 6 bases. CDR3 length: 13 amino acids. Germline loops: CDR1 SGHTA, CDR2 FQGTGA.

The chain uses TRBV4-1 and TRBJ2-1, with D hard to call. This CDR3 spans 16 amino acids. V gave up 4 bases and J gave up 4 bases, with 17 bases separating them. Germline V gene data show CDR1 as MGHRA and CDR2 as YSYEKL. CDR3 protein: CASSLPPPGEYNEQFF. The CDR3 DNA reads as TGCGCCAGCAGCCTCCCTCCTCCGGGTGAATACAATGAGCAGTTCTTC.

The chain couples TRBV28 to TRBJ2-5, with D possibly being TRBD2 (6 bases). The V and J ends lost 8 bases and 5 bases respectively, with 18 bases between them. The CDR3 extends over 14 amino acids. Germline CDR1 is MDHEN and CDR2 is SYDVKM. The CDR3 bases are TGTGCCAGCCGACCGGGGGTCATGGAGGAGACCCAGTACTTC. Its translation is CASRPGVMEETQYF. The whole variable domain, remainder taken from reference TRBV28 and TRBJ2-5, is DVKVTQSSRYLVKRTGEKVFLECVQDMDHENMFWYRQDPGLGLRLIYFSYDVKMKEKGDIPEGYSVSREKKERFSLILESASTNQTSMYLCASRPGVMEETQYFGPGTRLLVL.

The chain carries TRBV5-6 and TRBJ2-3, with D hard to call. This CDR3 contains 11 residues. The germline V and J ends were trimmed by 3 bases and 7 bases, with 6 bases remaining between them. The germline CDR1 and CDR2 sequences are SGHDT and YYEEEE. CDR3 sequence reads: CASSSDYTQYF. DNA of the CDR3: TGTGCCAGCAGCTCCGATTATACGCAGTATTTT. The variable domain in full, completed from reference TRBV5-6 and TRBJ2-3, reads DAGVTQSPTHLIKTRGQQVTLRCSPKSGHDTVSWYQQALGQGPQFIFQYYEEEERQRGNFPDRFSGHQFPNYSSELNVNALLLGDSALYLCASSSDYTQYFGPGTRLTVL.

V gene TRBV13 combines with J gene TRBJ2-7; TRBD2 matches 11 bases. CDR3 length: 16 residues. V dropped 4 bases and J dropped 3; count of bases not matched to a gene: 8. CDR1 and CDR2 (germline): PRHDT, FYEKMQ (reference sequence). CDR3 loop: CASSSKLTSGIYEQYF. The CDR3 nucleotides are TGTGCCAGCAGCTCCAAATTGACTAGCGGGATCTACGAGCAGTACTTC. Full variable domain (missing parts from reference TRBV13 and TRBJ2-7): AAGVIQSPRHLIKEKRETATLKCYPIPRHDTVYWYQQGPGQDPQFLISFYEKMQSDKGSIPDRFSAQQFSDYHSELNMSSLELGDSALYFCASSSKLTSGIYEQYFGPGTRLTVT.

Notes on this clone: The same CDR3 can be traced to other DNA sequences in this sample. The chain couples TRBV27 to TRBJ1-1; 9 bases line up with TRBD1. The germline CDR1 and CDR2 sequences are MNHEY and SMNVEV (reference sequence). The ends lost 3 bases at V and 3 bases at J; junction bases unmatched: 2. The CDR3 contains 14 residues. CDR3: CASSLTGGDTEAFF. CDR3 DNA sequence: TGTGCCAGCAGTTTGACAGGGGGGGACACTGAAGCTTTCTTT.

The chain joins TRBV5-1 to TRBJ2-1; unclear D gene. Per the germline V gene, CDR1 is SGHRS and CDR2 is YFSETQ. With 6 bases removed from V and 12 bases from J, the gap between germline ends came to 13 bases. The length of the CDR3 is 11 residues. CDR3 coding DNA: TGCGCCAGCAACGAACCCTTTGGGCAGTTCTTC. Translation gives CASNEPFGQFF.

The chain employs TRBV15 and TRBJ1-2; D perhaps matches TRBD1 (5 bases). This CDR3 spans 14 amino acids. CDR1 LNHNV and CDR2 YYDKDF come from the germline V gene (reference sequence). V was shortened by 0 bases and J by 7 bases, with 12 bases between the two germline ends. The CDR3: CATSRDLGLGGYTF. The CDR3 DNA sequence: TGTGCCACCAGCAGAGATCTGGGGCTCGGTGGCTACACCTTC.

This rearrangement joins TRBV5-1 to TRBJ1-5, with unresolved D. V lost 2 bases, J lost 3 bases, and 3 bases lay in between. This CDR3 has 12 amino acids. Germline V gives CDR1 SGHRS, CDR2 YFSETQ. The CDR3 region has the DNA TGCGCCAGCAGCTTATCCAATCAGCCCCAGCATTTT. This encodes CASSLSNQPQHF. Combining the CDR3 with reference TRBV5-1 and TRBJ1-5 gives the whole variable domain KAGVTQTPRYLIKTRGQQVTLSCSPISGHRSVSWYQQTPGQGLQFLFEYFSETQRNKGNFPGRFSGRQFSNSRSEMNVSTLELGDSALYLCASSLSNQPQHFGDGTRLSIL.

This sequence joins TRBV19 and TRBJ2-7, with D unresolved. V lost 3 bases, J lost 3 bases, and 9 bases lay in between. The length of the CDR3 is 13 residues. Germline CDR1 and CDR2: LNHDA and SQIVND (reference sequence). This CDR3 reads CASSIGQYYEQYF. The CDR3 nucleotides are TGTGCCAGTAGTATCGGGCAGTACTACGAGCAGTACTTC. Together with reference TRBV19 and TRBJ2-7, the CDR3 gives the full variable domain: DGGITQSPKYLFRKEGQNVTLSCEQNLNHDAMYWYRQDPGQGLRLIYYSQIVNDFQKGDIAEGYSVSREKKESFPLTVTSAQKNPTAFYLCASSIGQYYEQYFGPGTRLTVT.

This chain joins TRBV5-1 and TRBJ1-2; D ambiguous. V dropped 2 bases and J dropped 6 bases, with 8 bases sitting between them. The CDR3 loop spans 12 amino acids. Germline CDR1 is SGHRS and CDR2 is YFSETQ. The CDR3 bases are TGCGCCAGCAGCTTATCGGGGAATGGCTACACCTTC. Its translation is CASSLSGNGYTF. Full variable domain (rest looked up from reference TRBV5-1 and TRBJ1-2): KAGVTQTPRYLIKTRGQQVTLSCSPISGHRSVSWYQQTPGQGLQFLFEYFSETQRNKGNFPGRFSGRQFSNSRSEMNVSTLELGDSALYLCASSLSGNGYTFGSGTRLTVV.

This sequence joins TRBV25-1 and TRBJ2-2; TRBD2 matches at 9 bases. The CDR3 runs 12 residues. CDR1 is MGHDK and CDR2 is SYGVNS in the germline V gene. Trimming removed 11 bases from V and 6 bases from J; junction bases left unmatched: 4. This chain's CDR3 is CAARTSAGELFF. Here the CDR3 DNA reads TGTGCCGCCAGGACTAGCGCCGGGGAGCTGTTTTTT.